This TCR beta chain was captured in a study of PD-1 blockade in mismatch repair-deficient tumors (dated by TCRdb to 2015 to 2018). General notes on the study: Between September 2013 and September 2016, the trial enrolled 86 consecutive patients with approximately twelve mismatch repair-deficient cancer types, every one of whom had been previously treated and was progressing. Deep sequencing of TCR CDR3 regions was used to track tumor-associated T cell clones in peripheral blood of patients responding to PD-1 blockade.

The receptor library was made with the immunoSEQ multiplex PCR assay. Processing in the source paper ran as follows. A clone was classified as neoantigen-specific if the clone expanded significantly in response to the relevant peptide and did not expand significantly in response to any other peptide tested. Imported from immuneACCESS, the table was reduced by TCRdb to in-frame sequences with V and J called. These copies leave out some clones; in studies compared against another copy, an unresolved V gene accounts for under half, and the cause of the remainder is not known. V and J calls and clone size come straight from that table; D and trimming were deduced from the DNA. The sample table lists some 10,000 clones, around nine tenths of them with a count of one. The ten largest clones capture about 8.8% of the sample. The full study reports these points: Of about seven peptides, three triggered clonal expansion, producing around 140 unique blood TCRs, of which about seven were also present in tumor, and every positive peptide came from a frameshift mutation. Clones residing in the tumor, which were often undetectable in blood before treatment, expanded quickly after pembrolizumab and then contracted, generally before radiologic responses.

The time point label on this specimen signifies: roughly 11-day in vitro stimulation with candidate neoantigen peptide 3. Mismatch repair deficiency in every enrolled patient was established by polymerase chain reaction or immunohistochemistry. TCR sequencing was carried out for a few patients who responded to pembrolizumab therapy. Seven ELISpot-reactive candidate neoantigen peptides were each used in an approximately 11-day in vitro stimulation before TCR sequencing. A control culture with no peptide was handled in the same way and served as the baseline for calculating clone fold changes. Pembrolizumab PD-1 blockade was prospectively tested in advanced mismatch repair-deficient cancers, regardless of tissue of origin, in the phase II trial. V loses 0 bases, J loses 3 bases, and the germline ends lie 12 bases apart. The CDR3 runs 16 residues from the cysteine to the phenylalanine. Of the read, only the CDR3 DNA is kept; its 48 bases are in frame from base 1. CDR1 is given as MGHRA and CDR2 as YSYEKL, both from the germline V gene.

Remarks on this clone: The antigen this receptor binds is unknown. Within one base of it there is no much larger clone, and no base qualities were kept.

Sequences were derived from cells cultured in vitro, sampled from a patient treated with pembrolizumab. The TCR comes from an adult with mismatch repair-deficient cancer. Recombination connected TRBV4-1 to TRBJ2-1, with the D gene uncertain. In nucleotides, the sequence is TGCGCCAGCAGCCAAGATCCGGCCCTCCTCTACAATGAGCAGTTCTTC. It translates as CASSQDPALLYNEQFF.